This TCR beta chain emerged from a study of chemoradiotherapy in HPV16-positive cancers. Germline lookup yields CDR1 SGHVS and CDR2 FQNEAQ. The CDR3 sequence is 14 residues long. V lost 3 bases, J lost 3 bases, and 4 bases stayed unmatched. TCRdb's table, derived via immunoSEQ multiplex PCR, lists solely in-frame clones and lacks some. The table lists over 10,000 clones, 63% of them singletons. Remarks on this clone: The antigen is undetermined.

Study-level findings and limits: In HPV16-positive patients, HPV-responsive T-cell expansion tracked better recurrence-free survival.

The origin of this receptor is a human donor with HPV-associated anogenital cancer. The genes are TRBV7-8 and TRBJ2-7; 8 bases match TRBD1. Collection took place from a patient who underwent chemoradiotherapy. Here the CDR3 DNA reads TGTGCCAGCAGCTTCCGGGACAGGATCTACGAGCAGTACTTC. Translation: CASSFRDRIYEQYF.